The 22 T cell receptor beta chains listed next were all sequenced from one sample in a study of blood T cell repertoires in COVID-19. TCRdb's table, derived via immunoSEQ multiplex PCR, lists solely in-frame clones and lacks some. The table lists around 77,000 clones, about nine tenths of them singletons, with approximately 15% in the top ten. The sample consisted of peripheral blood. These receptors came from a woman of 80 years or more with active or convalescent COVID-19.

The V gene is TRBV11-2, the J gene TRBJ1-1; no clear D gene. This CDR3 has 13 amino acids. The V gene lost 5 bases and the J gene lost 4 bases, with 11 bases spanning the gap. Per germline, CDR1 SGHAT and CDR2 FQNNGV. The CDR3 spells CASSPSFSTEAFF. The CDR3 DNA follows: TGTGCCAGCAGCCCTAGTTTTAGCACTGAAGCTTTCTTT. Full variable domain (missing parts from reference TRBV11-2 and TRBJ1-1): EAGVAQSPRYKIIEKRQSVAFWCNPISGHATLYWYQQILGQGPKLLIQFQNNGVVDDSQLPKDRFSAERLKGVDSTLKIQPAKLEDSAVYLCASSPSFSTEAFFGQGTRLTVV.

The rearrangement uses TRBV6-5 and TRBJ1-5; no definite D call. V lost 2 bases and J 7 bases, leaving 12 bases between the germline ends. CDR3 size: 14 residues. Germline V gives CDR1 MNHEY, CDR2 SVGAGI. CDR3 sequence reads: CASSYNSQVQPQHF. DNA for the CDR3: TGTGCCAGCAGTTACAACAGCCAGGTACAGCCCCAGCATTTT.

This chain connects TRBV12-3 or TRBV12-4 to TRBJ2-7, with D tentatively TRBD1 (6 bases). This CDR3 has 13 residues. V lost 5 bases, J lost 0 bases, and 8 bases lay in between. The CDR3 spells CASSTDSSYEQYF. In DNA, the CDR3 is TGTGCCAGCAGTACGGACAGCTCCTACGAGCAGTACTTC.

CDR3 bases: TGTGCCAGCAGCCGCGCGTACGTAGAGGGTGGCTATGGCTACACCTTC. Protein: CASSRAYVEGGYGYTF. The V call is TRBV5-6, the J call TRBJ1-2; the D is unclear. Germline V lookup: CDR1 SGHDT, CDR2 YYEEEE. This CDR3 is 16 amino acids long. Trimming pared 4 bases from V and 4 bases from J, leaving 20 bases between.

This chain links TRBV7-2 with TRBJ2-5, with D unclear. This CDR3 has 13 amino acids. Trimming cost V 7 bases and J 5 bases, with 14 bases left between them. Germline CDR1 reads SGHTA; CDR2 reads FQGNSA. CDR3 sequence: CASTRLDKETQYF. The CDR3 DNA follows: TGTGCCAGCACCAGGCTGGATAAGGAGACCCAGTACTTC.

The chain recombines TRBV5-6 with TRBJ1-3; D may be TRBD1 (5 bases). CDR1 is SGHDT, CDR2 YYEEEE, per germline. V was shortened by 2 bases and J by 2 bases, with 8 bases between the two germline ends. The CDR3 consists of 14 residues. This CDR3 reads CASSFRVAGNTIYF. CDR3 coding DNA: TGTGCCAGCAGCTTCAGGGTGGCTGGAAACACCATATATTTT.

This chain links TRBV19 with TRBJ1-2; perhaps TRBD1 as D (5 bases). The CDR3 is 14 residues long. Trimming cost V 6 bases and J 4 bases, with 15 bases left between them. CDR1 LNHDA and CDR2 SQIVND come from the germline V gene (reference sequence). This chain's CDR3 is CASSPMGGAYGYTF. DNA of the CDR3: TGTGCCAGTAGCCCGATGGGGGGAGCCTATGGCTACACCTTC.

V gene TRBV3-1 (or the pseudogene TRBV3-2) combines with J gene TRBJ2-5, with D possibly matching TRBD1 (5 bases). Germline V gives CDR1 LGHDT, CDR2 YNNKEL (reference sequence). Trimming left V 4 bases short and J 5 bases short, with 11 bases between. The CDR3 is 13 residues long. The CDR3 DNA reads as TGTGCCAGCAGCCGGGGTCCAGGGGAGACCCAGTACTTC. This gives the protein CASSRGPGETQYF.

The V and J genes are TRBV28 and TRBJ1-2, with a weak D call TRBD1 (6 bases). The CDR3 sequence is 16 residues long. The germline V gene encodes CDR1 MDHEN and CDR2 SYDVKM. Trimming took off 3 bases at V and 2 bases at J, with 16 bases between the two ends. The CDR3 coding sequence is TGTGCCAGCAGTTTGCCTACAGGGCTGCGAAACTATGGCTACACCTTC. Translating gives CASSLPTGLRNYGYTF.

The gene calls are TRBV9 and TRBJ1-6; 10 bases are a match to TRBD1. This CDR3 has 17 amino acids. From germline, CDR1 is SGDLS and CDR2 YYNGEE. After removal of 3 bases from V and 2 bases from J, the junction contained 5 bases not matched to a gene. CDR3 region: CASSEGQGFPYNSPLHF. CDR3 sequence (DNA): TGTGCCAGCAGCGAGGGACAGGGGTTCCCCTATAATTCACCCCTCCACTTT.

This clone is a singleton in its sample. As DNA, the CDR3 is TGTGCCTGGAGTTTGCGAGCGGGGGCCCGGGCCAATGAGCAGTTCTTC. Its translation: CAWSLRAGARANEQFF. The chain combines TRBV30 with TRBJ2-1; 8 nucleotides match TRBD2. V dropped 2 bases and J dropped 6; count of bases not matched to a gene: 12. The CDR3 sequence is 16 residues long. Germline assignment: CDR1 GTSNPN and CDR2 SVGIG (reference sequence).

This chain links TRBV19 with TRBJ1-1, with D tentatively TRBD1 (6 bases). The CDR3 consists of 13 residues. Germline CDR1 is LNHDA and CDR2 is SQIVND (reference sequence). V gave up 6 bases and J gave up 5 bases, with 13 bases separating them. This CDR3 is CASSLGTFTEAFF. CDR3 DNA: TGTGCCAGTAGCCTCGGGACATTTACTGAAGCTTTCTTT.

The chain combines TRBV28 with TRBJ1-4, with D possibly matching TRBD1 (6 bases). The CDR3 runs 14 residues. V was trimmed by 0 bases and J by 7 bases, leaving 9 bases between them. Germline lookup yields CDR1 MDHEN and CDR2 SYDVKM. As DNA, the CDR3 is TGTGCCAGCAGTTTATGGGGGGGGCCTGAAAAACTGTTTTTT. Protein sequence: CASSLWGGPEKLFF.

This clone has only one observation. This chain links TRBV24-1 with TRBJ2-7, with D possibly matching TRBD2 (6 bases). Trimming shortened V by 6 bases and J by 4 bases, and 15 bases separated the two germline ends. Germline loops: CDR1 KGHDR, CDR2 SFDVKD. The CDR3 sequence is 14 residues long. The CDR3 is CATSKGPEGYEQYF. The CDR3 bases are TGTGCCACCAGTAAGGGACCGGAGGGTTACGAGCAGTACTTC.

The chain carries TRBV27 and TRBJ1-5; tentatively, D is TRBD1 (6 bases). Germline CDR1 and CDR2: MNHEY and SMNVEV (reference sequence). V was shortened by 3 bases and J by 2 bases, with 11 bases between the two germline ends. CDR3 length: 15 amino acids. The CDR3 DNA is TGTGCCAGCAGTTTTGGGGGGGCGCGCAATCAGCCCCAGCATTTT. Translated, it gives CASSFGGARNQPQHF.

The chain combines TRBV30 with TRBJ1-1; TRBD1 might be the D (6 bases). Trimming took 5 bases from V and 1 from J, leaving 23 bases between them. Germline V lookup: CDR1 GTSNPN, CDR2 SVGIG (reference sequence). The CDR3 contains 17 residues. The CDR3, as DNA: TGTGCCTGGGATGGATTAGACGGGGACAACCCGAACACTGAAGCTTTCTTT. Translation: CAWDGLDGDNPNTEAFF.

This sequence joins TRBV10-1 and TRBJ2-2; 10 bases are shared with TRBD1. CDR3 length: 15 amino acids. The trim removed 8 bases at V and 3 bases at J, leaving 6 bases unmatched. The V gene's germline CDR1 is WNHNN and CDR2 SYGVQD (reference sequence). The CDR3 DNA follows: TGCGCCAGCCCACCGACAGGGGGCCACACCGGGGAGCTGTTTTTT. Translated: CASPPTGGHTGELFF.

The chain is built from TRBV3-1 (or the pseudogene TRBV3-2) and TRBJ2-6, with D perhaps TRBD1 (5 bases). The CDR3 length is 15 residues. The germline gives CDR1 LGHDT, CDR2 YNNKEL (reference sequence). Trimming removed 3 bases at V and 1 base at J, with 7 bases between. The CDR3 coding sequence is TGTGCCAGCAGCCATGACAGATCTGGGGCCAACGTCCTGACTTTC. Protein product: CASSHDRSGANVLTF.

This chain joins TRBV28 and TRBJ2-1; 7 bases agree with TRBD2. The CDR3 runs 14 residues. Germline CDR1 and CDR2: MDHEN and SYDVKM. V shed 4 bases, J shed 2 bases, and the junction held 2 bases outside the gene matches. This CDR3 reads CASSSSGAYNEQFF. CDR3 in DNA: TGTGCCAGCAGTTCAAGCGGGGCCTACAATGAGCAGTTCTTC.

This clone was seen a handful of times. The chain carries TRBV5-1 and TRBJ2-7; the D call may be TRBD1 or TRBD2 (6 bases each). V lost 4 bases and J 3 bases, leaving 11 bases between the germline ends. CDR1 is SGHRS, CDR2 YFSETQ, per germline. There are 13 residues in the CDR3. The CDR3 is CASSVEGVYEQYF. For the CDR3, the DNA is TGCGCCAGCAGCGTGGAGGGGGTCTACGAGCAGTACTTC.

This chain uses TRBV9 with TRBJ2-7; 7 bases align to TRBD2. This CDR3 has 15 amino acids. The junction had 9 bases not matched to a gene; V was cut back by 3 bases and J by 3 bases. Germline V CDR1 and CDR2: SGDLS, YYNGEE. The CDR3 loop is CASSDRTGGFYEQYF. For the CDR3, the DNA is TGTGCCAGCAGCGACCGGACCGGGGGGTTCTACGAGCAGTACTTC.

This rearrangement joins TRBV27 to TRBJ2-3; perhaps TRBD1 as D (6 bases). Trimming left V 4 bases short and J 3 bases short, with 11 bases between. Per the germline V gene, CDR1 is MNHEY and CDR2 is SMNVEV (reference sequence). The CDR3 is 14 residues long. The CDR3 loop reads CASSWDKVTDTQYF. CDR3 nucleotides: TGTGCCAGCAGTTGGGACAAGGTAACAGATACGCAGTATTTT.